In this sample, the clone carrying this TCR beta chain turned up many times. Its antigen is not known. These data originate in a study of T-cell reconstitution after alpha-beta-depleted transplantation in children. Study-wide results and caveats: Some patients showed high day-60 TCRbeta diversity, which derived from surviving recipient T cells and thymic progenitors. After one year, T-cell counts and TCRbeta diversity mostly came from new T cells.

Preparation of the TCRbeta library was carried out with unique molecular identifiers. TCRdb reprocessed the PCR reads with MiXCR, giving one entry per CDR3 protein. The sample includes about 610,000 distinct CDR3 sequences, approximately 30% seen only once; the top ten take under 45%. The specimen comprised PBMCs, sampled before TCRalphabeta/CD19-depleted stem cell transplant. This TCR derives from a boy under two years old with Wiskott-Aldrich syndrome, due to receive a stem cell transplant.

The CDR3 sequence is CASSFLTGEEFF. CDR3 DNA sequence: TGTGCCAGCAGCTTCCTGACGGGAGAGGAGTTCTTC. This chain uses TRBV7-2 with TRBJ2-1; tentative D call: TRBD2 (6 bases). Germline V gives CDR1 SGHTA, CDR2 FQGNSA. The CDR3 loop spans 12 amino acids. With 3 bases removed from V and 14 bases from J, the gap between germline ends came to 14 bases.